These T cell receptor beta chains were read from a single sample in a study of T cells in localized non-small cell lung cancer. The table came from immunoSEQ multiplex PCR; TCRdb's copy has only in-frame clones and leaves some out. The sample lists fewer than 60,000 clones; about four fifths were seen once. Sequences were derived from peripheral blood, sampled before any cancer treatment. The receptors were gathered from a female donor older than 55 with stage II squamous cell lung carcinoma. Each CDR3 is given with its conserved first and last residue. The order of the fields is clone size, J gene, D gene, V gene, CDR3 protein, CDR3 DNA. The D gene is left open where the match is weak. Clone size is not always given. Where it is, it says once, few, many or a class for expanded clones.

- TRBJ1-3 - TRBV29-1 CSVEWGNTIYF TGCAGCGTTGAGTGGGGAAACACCATATATTTT
- TRBJ1-5 - TRBV11-2 CASSLEPTEPQHF TGTGCCAGCAGCTTAGAGCCCACCGAGCCCCAGCATTTT
- TRBJ1-1 - TRBV7-9 CASSTGTLNTEAFF TGTGCCAGCAGCACTGGGACCCTAAACACTGAAGCTTTCTTT
once TRBJ2-5 - TRBV2 CASSDGLARETQYF TGTGCCAGCAGTGATGGGTTAGCCCGGGAGACCCAGTACTTC
once TRBJ1-5 - TRBV6-5 CATTGHENQPQHF TGTGCCACCACAGGTCATGAAAATCAGCCCCAGCATTTT
- TRBJ1-1 - TRBV30 CAWRKPTTEAFF TGTGCCTGGAGAAAACCGACCACTGAAGCTTTCTTT
- TRBJ1-1 - TRBV5-6 CASSTRRFWMNTEAFF TGTGCCAGCAGCACTCGGAGGTTTTGGATGAACACTGAAGCTTTCTTT
- TRBJ2-7 TRBD2 TRBV4-2 CASSQGHGGSSYEQYF TGTGCCAGCAGCCAAGGTCACGGGGGGTCCTCCTACGAGCAGTACTTC
- TRBJ2-3 TRBD1 TRBV2 CAGASGGKATDTQYF TGTGCCGGCGCCTCAGGGGGTAAAGCTACAGATACGCAGTATTTT
once TRBJ2-7 TRBD1 TRBV6-1 CASSLGTDSYEQYF TGTGCCAGCAGCCTCGGGACAGACTCCTACGAGCAGTACTTC
- TRBJ2-5 TRBD2 TRBV7-7 CASSPIAGAGETQYF TGTGCTAGCAGCCCGATAGCGGGGGCGGGGGAGACCCAGTACTTC
- TRBJ1-1 - TRBV18 CASSPPGVRSTEAFF TGTGCCAGCTCACCACCAGGGGTCAGGTCAACTGAAGCTTTCTTT
- TRBJ2-5 - TRBV9 CASSVNQGYGTQYF TGTGCCAGCAGCGTAAACCAAGGGTATGGGACCCAGTACTTC
- TRBJ2-3 TRBD1 TRBV5-1 CASSPLRTGEDTQYF TGCGCCAGCAGCCCACTTCGGACAGGGGAAGATACGCAGTATTTT
- TRBJ2-5 TRBD2 TRBV4-2 CASSGGGGRGQETQYF TGTGCCAGCAGCGGCGGCGGGGGGCGCGGACAGGAGACCCAGTACTTC
once TRBJ1-4 - TRBV6-1 CASSLRGGEKLFF TGTGCCAGCAGTCTTAGGGGCGGTGAAAAACTGTTTTTT
- TRBJ2-7 - TRBV7-2 CASSFGRARDYEQYF TGTGCCAGCAGCTTCGGCAGGGCGCGAGACTACGAGCAGTACTTC
- TRBJ2-2 TRBD1 TRBV7-3 CASSRKPTGGNTGELFF TGTGCCAGCAGCCGCAAACCGACAGGGGGCAACACCGGGGAGCTGTTTTTT
- TRBJ1-5 - TRBV5-1 CASSSDRNQPQHF TGCGCCAGCAGCTCGGACCGAAATCAGCCCCAGCATTTT
- TRBJ2-7 - TRBV6-5 CASSYAQGGSYEQYF TGTGCCAGCAGTTACGCACAGGGCGGCTCCTACGAGCAGTACTTC
- TRBJ1-2 TRBD1 TRBV19 CASSIGVPGGLDYGYTF TGTGCCAGTAGTATTGGGGTCCCAGGGGGATTGGACTATGGCTACACCTTC
- TRBJ2-5 - TRBV7-2 CASSLEGREQETQYF TGTGCCAGCAGCTTAGAAGGCAGGGAACAAGAGACCCAGTACTTC
- TRBJ2-3 - TRBV5-1 CASKFQTTSTDTQYF TGCGCCAGCAAGTTCCAGACTACTAGCACAGATACGCAGTATTTT
- TRBJ2-2 - TRBV9 CASSDRGPDTGELFF TGTGCCAGCAGTGATCGGGGGCCGGACACCGGGGAGCTGTTTTTT
- TRBJ1-2 - TRBV6-6 CASSYSSTYGYTF TGTGCCAGCAGTTACTCGAGTACTTATGGCTACACCTTC
- TRBJ2-3 - TRBV5-8 CASRGTSTDTQYF TGTGCCAGCAGGGGGACTAGCACAGATACGCAGTATTTT
- TRBJ1-4 - TRBV5-1 CASSATATNEKLFF TGCGCCAGCAGCGCGACGGCAACTAATGAAAAACTGTTTTTT